Below, 3 T cell receptor beta chains from the same sample are listed, as sequenced in a study of T cell changes during pregnancy in multiple sclerosis. Sequencing was performed with immunoSEQ multiplex PCR; in TCRdb, only in-frame clones are kept and a portion is missing. Found here are fewer than 65,000 clones, roughly 89% of them singletons; the top ten hold 1% to 1.5%. The specimen was peripheral blood, collected after pregnancy. These receptors originate from a female donor in good health, enrolled as a control in a pregnancy study.

In its sample, this clone was seen once. The CDR3 loop reads CAISEVGRVESGYTF. DNA of the CDR3: TGTGCCATCAGTGAGGTTGGCAGGGTGGAATCTGGCTACACCTTC. The V and J genes are TRBV10-3 and TRBJ1-2; D may be TRBD1 (5 bases). The CDR3 sequence is 15 residues long. Looked up from germline, CDR1 is ENHRY and CDR2 is SYGVKD. V lost 2 bases, J lost 7 bases, and 17 bases lay in between.

This chain joins TRBV27 and TRBJ1-1; tentative D call: TRBD1 (5 bases). This CDR3 has 13 amino acids. CDR1 MNHEY and CDR2 SMNVEV come from the germline V gene (reference sequence). V gave up 5 bases and J gave up 2 bases, with 9 bases separating them. CDR3 residues: CASSLQGNTEAFF. The DNA for the CDR3 is TGTGCCAGCAGTCTCCAGGGAAACACTGAAGCTTTCTTT.

This clone has only a few counts. V gene TRBV7-9 combines with J gene TRBJ1-5; D unclear. The CDR3 is made up of 13 amino acids. Trimming left V 1 base short and J 5 bases short, with 6 bases between. Germline loops: CDR1 SEHNR, CDR2 FQNEAQ (reference sequence). The CDR3 DNA follows: TGTGCCAGCAGCTTAGACAGTCATCAGCCCCAGCATTTT. Amino acid sequence: CASSLDSHQPQHF.